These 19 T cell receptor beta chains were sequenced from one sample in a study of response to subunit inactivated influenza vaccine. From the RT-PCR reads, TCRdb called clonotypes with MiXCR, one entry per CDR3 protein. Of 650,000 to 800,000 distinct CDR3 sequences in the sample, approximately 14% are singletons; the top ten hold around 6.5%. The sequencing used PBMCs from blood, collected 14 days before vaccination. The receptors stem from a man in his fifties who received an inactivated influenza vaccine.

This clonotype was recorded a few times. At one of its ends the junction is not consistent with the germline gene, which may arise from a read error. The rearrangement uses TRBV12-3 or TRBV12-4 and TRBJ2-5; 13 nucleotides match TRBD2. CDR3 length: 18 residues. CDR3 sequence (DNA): TGTACCAGCAGTGCCGGACTAGCGGGAGCAAGTCCCCAAGAGACCCAGTACTTC. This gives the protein CTSSAGLAGASPQETQYF.

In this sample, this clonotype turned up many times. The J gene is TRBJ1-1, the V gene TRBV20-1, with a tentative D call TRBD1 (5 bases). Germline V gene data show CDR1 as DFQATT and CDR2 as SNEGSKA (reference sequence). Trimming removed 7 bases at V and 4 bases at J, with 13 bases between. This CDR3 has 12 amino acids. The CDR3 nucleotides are TGCAGTGTCTTGGGGGGTGGCACTGAAGCTTTCTTT. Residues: CSVLGGGTEAFF.

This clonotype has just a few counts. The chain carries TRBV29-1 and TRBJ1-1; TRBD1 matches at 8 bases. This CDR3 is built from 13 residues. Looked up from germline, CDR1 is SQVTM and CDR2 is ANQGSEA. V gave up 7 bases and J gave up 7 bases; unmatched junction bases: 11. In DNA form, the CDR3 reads TGCAGCGCCCCCCGGACAGGGCGAGGTGAAGCTTTCTTT. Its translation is CSAPRTGRGEAFF. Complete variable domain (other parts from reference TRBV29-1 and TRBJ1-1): SAVISQKPSRDICQRGTSLTIQCQVDSQVTMMFWYRQQPGQSLTLIATANQGSEATYESGFVIDKFPISRPNLTFSTLTVSNMSPEDSSIYLCSAPRTGRGEAFFGQGTRLTVV.

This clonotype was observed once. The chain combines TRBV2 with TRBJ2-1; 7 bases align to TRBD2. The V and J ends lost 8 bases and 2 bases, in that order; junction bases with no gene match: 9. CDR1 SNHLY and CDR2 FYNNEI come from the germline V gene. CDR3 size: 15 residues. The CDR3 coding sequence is TGTGCCAGCGAGATAGGCGGGGGTACCTACAATGAGCAGTTCTTC. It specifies CASEIGGGTYNEQFF.

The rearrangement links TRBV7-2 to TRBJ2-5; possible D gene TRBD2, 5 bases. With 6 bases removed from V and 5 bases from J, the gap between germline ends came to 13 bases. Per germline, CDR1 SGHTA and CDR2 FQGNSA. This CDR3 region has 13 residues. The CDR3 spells CASSSQRAETQYF. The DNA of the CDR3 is TGTGCCAGCAGTTCGCAGAGGGCCGAGACCCAGTACTTC.

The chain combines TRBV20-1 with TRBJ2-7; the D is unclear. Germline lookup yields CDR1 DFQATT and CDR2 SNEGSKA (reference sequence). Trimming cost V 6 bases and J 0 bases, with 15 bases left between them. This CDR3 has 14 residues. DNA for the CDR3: TGCAGTGCCCCTGCTGACCGCGGCTCCTACGAGCAGTACTTC. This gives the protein CSAPADRGSYEQYF.

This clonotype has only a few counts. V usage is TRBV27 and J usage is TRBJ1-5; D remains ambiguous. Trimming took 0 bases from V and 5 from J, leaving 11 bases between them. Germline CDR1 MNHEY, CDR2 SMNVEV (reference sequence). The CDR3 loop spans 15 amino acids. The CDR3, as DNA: TGTGCCAGCAGTTTATCTATTAGGCGCGATCAGCCCCAGCATTTT. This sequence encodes CASSLSIRRDQPQHF.

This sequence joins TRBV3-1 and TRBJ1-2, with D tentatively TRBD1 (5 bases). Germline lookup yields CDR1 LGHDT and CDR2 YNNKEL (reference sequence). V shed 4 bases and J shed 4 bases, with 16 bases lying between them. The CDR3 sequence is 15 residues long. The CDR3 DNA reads TGTGCCAGCAGCCGAGACAGTCTAGCTGGCTATGGCTACACCTTC. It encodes CASSRDSLAGYGYTF.

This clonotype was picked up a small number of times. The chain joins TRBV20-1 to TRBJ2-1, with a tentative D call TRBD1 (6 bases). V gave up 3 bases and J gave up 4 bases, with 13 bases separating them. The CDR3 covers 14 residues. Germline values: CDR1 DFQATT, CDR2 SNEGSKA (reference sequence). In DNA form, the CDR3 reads TGCAGTGCTAGCCCAGGGGAGTTGTACAATGAGCAGTTCTTC. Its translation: CSASPGELYNEQFF.

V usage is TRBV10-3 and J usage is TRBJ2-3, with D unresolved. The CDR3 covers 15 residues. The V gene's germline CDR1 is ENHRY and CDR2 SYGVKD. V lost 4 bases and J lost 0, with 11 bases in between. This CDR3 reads CAISGRIDSTDTQYF. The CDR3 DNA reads TGTGCCATCAGTGGACGGATTGATAGCACAGATACGCAGTATTTT.

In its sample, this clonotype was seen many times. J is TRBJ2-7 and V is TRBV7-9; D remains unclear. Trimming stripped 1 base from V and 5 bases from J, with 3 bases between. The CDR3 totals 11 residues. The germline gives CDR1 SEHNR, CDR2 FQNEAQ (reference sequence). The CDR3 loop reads CASSLDHEQYF. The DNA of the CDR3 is TGTGCCAGCAGCTTAGATCACGAGCAGTACTTC.

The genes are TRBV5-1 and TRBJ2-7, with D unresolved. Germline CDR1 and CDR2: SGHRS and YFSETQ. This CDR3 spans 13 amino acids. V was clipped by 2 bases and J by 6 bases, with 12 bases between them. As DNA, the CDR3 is TGCGCCAGCAGCTTACCGACACGCTCCGAGCAGTACTTC. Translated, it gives CASSLPTRSEQYF. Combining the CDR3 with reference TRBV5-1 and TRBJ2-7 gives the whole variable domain KAGVTQTPRYLIKTRGQQVTLSCSPISGHRSVSWYQQTPGQGLQFLFEYFSETQRNKGNFPGRFSGRQFSNSRSEMNVSTLELGDSALYLCASSLPTRSEQYFGPGTRLTVT.

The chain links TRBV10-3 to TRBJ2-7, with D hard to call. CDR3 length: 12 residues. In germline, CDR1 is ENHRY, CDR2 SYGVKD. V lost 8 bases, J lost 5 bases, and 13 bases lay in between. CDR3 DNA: TGTGCCATCGGTCGCCGTGATGACGAGCAGTACTTC. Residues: CAIGRRDDEQYF.

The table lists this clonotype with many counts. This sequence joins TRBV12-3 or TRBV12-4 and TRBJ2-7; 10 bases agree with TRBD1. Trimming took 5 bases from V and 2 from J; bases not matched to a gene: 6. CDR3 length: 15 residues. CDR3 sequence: CASSHGTGVTYEQYF. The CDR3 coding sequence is TGTGCCAGCAGTCACGGGACAGGGGTCACCTACGAGCAGTACTTC.

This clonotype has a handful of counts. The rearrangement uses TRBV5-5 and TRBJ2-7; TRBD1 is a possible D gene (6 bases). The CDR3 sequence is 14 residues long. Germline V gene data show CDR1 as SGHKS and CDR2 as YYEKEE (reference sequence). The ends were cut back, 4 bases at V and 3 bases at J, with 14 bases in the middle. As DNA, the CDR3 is TGTGCCAGCAGCCCCAATACAGGGTACTACGAGCAGTACTTC. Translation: CASSPNTGYYEQYF.

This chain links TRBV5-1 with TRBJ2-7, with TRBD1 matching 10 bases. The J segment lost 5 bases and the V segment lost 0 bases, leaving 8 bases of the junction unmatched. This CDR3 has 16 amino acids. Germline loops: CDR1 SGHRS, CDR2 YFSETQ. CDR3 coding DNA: TGCGCCAGCAGCTTGGAGACCCGGGACAGGGGACACGAGCAGTACTTC. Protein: CASSLETRDRGHEQYF.

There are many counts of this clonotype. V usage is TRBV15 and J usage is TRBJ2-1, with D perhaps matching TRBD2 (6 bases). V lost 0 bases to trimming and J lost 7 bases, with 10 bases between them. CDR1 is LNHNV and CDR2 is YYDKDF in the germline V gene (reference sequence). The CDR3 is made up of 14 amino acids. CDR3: CATSRDLGRNEQFF. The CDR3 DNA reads TGTGCCACCAGCAGAGATCTGGGGAGGAATGAGCAGTTCTTC.

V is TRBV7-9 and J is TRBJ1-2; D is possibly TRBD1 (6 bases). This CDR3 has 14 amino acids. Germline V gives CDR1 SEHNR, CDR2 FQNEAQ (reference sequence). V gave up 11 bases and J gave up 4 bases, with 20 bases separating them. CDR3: CAGGEGGSSYGYTF. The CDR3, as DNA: TGTGCCGGAGGAGAGGGGGGGTCTAGCTATGGCTACACCTTC.

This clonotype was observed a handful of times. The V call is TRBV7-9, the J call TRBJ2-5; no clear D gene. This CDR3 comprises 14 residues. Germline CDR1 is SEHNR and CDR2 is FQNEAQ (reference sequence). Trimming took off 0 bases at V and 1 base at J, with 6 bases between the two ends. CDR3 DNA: TGTGCCAGCAGCTTAGCGGTTGCCCAAGAGACCCAGTACTTC. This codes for CASSLAVAQETQYF.